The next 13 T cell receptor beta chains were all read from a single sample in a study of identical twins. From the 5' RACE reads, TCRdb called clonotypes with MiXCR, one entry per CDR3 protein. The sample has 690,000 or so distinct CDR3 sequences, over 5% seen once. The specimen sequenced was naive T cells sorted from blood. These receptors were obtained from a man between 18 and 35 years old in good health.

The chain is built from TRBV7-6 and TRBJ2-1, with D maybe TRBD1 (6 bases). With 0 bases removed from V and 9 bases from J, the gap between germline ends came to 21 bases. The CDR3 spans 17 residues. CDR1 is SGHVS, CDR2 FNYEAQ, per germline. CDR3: CASSLALGQIAAAEQFF. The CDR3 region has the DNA TGTGCCAGCAGCTTAGCTCTTGGACAGATTGCGGCGGCTGAGCAGTTCTTC.

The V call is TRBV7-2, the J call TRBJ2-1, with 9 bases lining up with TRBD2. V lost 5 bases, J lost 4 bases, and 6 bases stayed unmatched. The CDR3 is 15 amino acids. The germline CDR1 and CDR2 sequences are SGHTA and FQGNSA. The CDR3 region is CASSTGLAIYNEQFF. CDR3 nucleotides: TGTGCCAGCAGCACCGGACTAGCGATTTACAATGAGCAGTTCTTC. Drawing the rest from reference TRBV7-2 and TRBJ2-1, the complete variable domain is GAGVSQSPSNKVTEKGKDVELRCDPISGHTALYWYRQSLGQGLEFLIYFQGNSAPDKSGLPSDRFSAERTGGSVSTLTIQRTQQEDSAVYLCASSTGLAIYNEQFFGPGTRLTVL.

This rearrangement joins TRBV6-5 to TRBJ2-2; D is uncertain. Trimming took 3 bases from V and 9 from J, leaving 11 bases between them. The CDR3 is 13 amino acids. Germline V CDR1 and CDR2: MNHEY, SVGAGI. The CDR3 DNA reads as TGTGCCAGCAGTTATTACGGGCGTAGGGAGCTGTTTTTT. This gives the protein CASSYYGRRELFF.

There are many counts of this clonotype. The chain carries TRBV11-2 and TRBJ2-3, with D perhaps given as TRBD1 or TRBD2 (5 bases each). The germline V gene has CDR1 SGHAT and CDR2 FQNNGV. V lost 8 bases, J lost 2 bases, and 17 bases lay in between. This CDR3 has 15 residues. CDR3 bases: TGTGCCAGCGACCTCGGGGCCCAGAACACAGATACGCAGTATTTT. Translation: CASDLGAQNTDTQYF.

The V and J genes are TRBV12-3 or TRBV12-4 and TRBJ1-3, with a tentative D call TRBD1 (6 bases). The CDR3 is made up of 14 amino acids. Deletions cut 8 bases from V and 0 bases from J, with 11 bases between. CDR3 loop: CASRQESSGNTIYF. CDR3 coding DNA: TGTGCCAGCCGACAGGAGTCCTCTGGAAACACCATATATTTT.

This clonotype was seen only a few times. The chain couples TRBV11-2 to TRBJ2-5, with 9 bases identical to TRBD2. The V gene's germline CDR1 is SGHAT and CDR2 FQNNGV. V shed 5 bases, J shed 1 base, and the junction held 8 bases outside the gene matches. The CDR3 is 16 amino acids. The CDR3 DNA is TGTGCCAGCAGCCGGGAAGTAGCGGGGGCCCAAGAGACCCAGTACTTC. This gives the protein CASSREVAGAQETQYF.

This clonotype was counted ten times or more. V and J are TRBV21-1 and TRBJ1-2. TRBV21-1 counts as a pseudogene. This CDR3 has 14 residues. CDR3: CASSKNGSLYGYTF. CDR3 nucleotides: TGTGCCAGCAGCAAAAACGGGAGTCTCTATGGCTACACCTTC.

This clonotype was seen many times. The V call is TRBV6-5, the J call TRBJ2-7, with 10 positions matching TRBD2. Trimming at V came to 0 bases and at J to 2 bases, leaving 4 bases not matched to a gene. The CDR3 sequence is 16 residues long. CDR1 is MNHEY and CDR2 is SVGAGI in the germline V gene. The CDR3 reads CASSYSRTSGAYEQYF. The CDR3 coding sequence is TGTGCCAGCAGTTACTCTAGGACTAGCGGAGCCTACGAGCAGTACTTC.

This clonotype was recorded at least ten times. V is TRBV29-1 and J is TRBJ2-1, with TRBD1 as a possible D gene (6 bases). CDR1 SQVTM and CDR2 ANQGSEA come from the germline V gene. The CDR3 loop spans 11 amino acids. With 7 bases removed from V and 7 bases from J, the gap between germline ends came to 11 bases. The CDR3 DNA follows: TGCAGCGGGAACAGGGTTAATGAGCAGTTCTTC. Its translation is CSGNRVNEQFF.

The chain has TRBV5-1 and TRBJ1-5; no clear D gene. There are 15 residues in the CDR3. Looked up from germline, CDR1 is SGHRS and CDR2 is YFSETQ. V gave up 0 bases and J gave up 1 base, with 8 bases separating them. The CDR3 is CASSLGLQSNQPQHF. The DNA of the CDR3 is TGCGCCAGCAGCTTGGGACTGCAAAGCAATCAGCCCCAGCATTTT.

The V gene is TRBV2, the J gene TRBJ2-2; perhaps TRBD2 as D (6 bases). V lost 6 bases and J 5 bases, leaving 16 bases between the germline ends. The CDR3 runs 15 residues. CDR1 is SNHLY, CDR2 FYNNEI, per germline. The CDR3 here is CASREITSRTGELFF. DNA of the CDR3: TGTGCCAGCAGAGAGATTACTAGCAGGACCGGGGAGCTGTTTTTT.

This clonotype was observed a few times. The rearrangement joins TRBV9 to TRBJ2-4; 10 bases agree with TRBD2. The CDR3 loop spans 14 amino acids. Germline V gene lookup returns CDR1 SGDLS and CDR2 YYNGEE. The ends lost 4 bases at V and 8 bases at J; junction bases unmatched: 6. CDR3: CASSQSGRADIQYF. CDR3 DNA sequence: TGTGCCAGCAGCCAAAGCGGGAGGGCCGACATTCAGTACTTC.

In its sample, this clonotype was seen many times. As DNA, the CDR3 is TGTGCCAGCAGCTTAGACAGGGGAGGTAGCACTAATGAAAAACTGTTTTTT. Amino acid sequence: CASSLDRGGSTNEKLFF. This chain connects TRBV7-2 to TRBJ1-4; 7 positions agree with TRBD1. J gave up 2 bases and V 1 base, and 7 bases lay outside the gene matches. The CDR3 totals 17 residues. Germline V CDR1 and CDR2: SGHTA, FQGNSA.